This section outlines one T cell receptor beta chain sequence together with its context. Other DNA variants within this sample encode the same CDR3. Sequencing was performed with immunoSEQ multiplex PCR; in TCRdb, only in-frame clones are kept and a portion is missing. The table lists 2.3 million or so clones, over 90% of them singletons. This sample was included in a study of shared clonotypes between healthy human individuals. Study details: CD8 memory received one plate per donor, CD8 naive two, CD4 memory three and CD4 naive three.

The V gene lost 4 bases and the J gene lost 3 bases, with 11 bases spanning the gap. The CDR3 consists of 13 residues. Germline V gives CDR1 SGHRS, CDR2 YFSETQ. The chain couples TRBV5-1 to TRBJ2-7; D ambiguous. Sequencing was carried out using naive CD4+ T cells from PBMCs. As for subset: CD45RA+ positively selected. The TCR sequence derives from a man in his late teens or twenties in good health. Some clones in this sample may be carry-over from other donors' samples. The DNA of the CDR3 is TGCGCCAGCAGCCCTGGCCCCAGCTACGAGCAGTACTTC. It translates to CASSPGPSYEQYF. The full variable domain, with the rest looked up from reference TRBV5-1 and TRBJ2-7, is KAGVTQTPRYLIKTRGQQVTLSCSPISGHRSVSWYQQTPGQGLQFLFEYFSETQRNKGNFPGRFSGRQFSNSRSEMNVSTLELGDSALYLCASSPGPSYEQYFGPGTRLTVT.